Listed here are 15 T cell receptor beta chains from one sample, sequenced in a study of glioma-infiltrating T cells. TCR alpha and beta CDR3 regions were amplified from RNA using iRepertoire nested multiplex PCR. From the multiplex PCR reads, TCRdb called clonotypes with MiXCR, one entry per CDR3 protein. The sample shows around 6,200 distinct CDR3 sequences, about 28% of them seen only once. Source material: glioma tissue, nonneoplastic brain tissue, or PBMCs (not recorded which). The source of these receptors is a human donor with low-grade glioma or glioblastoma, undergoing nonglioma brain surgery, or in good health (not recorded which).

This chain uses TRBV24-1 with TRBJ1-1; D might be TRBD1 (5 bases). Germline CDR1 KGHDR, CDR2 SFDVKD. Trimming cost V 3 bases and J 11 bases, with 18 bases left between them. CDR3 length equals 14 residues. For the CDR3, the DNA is TGTGCCACCAGTGATCCCTCCTCCGGGGAGGGGGCTTTCTTT. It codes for CATSDPSSGEGAFF.

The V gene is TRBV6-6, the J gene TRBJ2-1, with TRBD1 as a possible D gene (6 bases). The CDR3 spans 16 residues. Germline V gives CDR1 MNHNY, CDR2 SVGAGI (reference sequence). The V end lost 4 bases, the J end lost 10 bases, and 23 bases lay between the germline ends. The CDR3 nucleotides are TGTGCCAGCAGTTCCTCGATAGTACAGGGCGAGAAGGAGCAGTTCTTC. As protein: CASSSSIVQGEKEQFF.

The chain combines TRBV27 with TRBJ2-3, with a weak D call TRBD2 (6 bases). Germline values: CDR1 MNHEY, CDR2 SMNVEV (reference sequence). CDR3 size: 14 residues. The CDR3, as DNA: TGTTCAATCAGATGGAGGGGATCTGTATATACGCAGTATTTT. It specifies CSIRWRGSVYTQYF.

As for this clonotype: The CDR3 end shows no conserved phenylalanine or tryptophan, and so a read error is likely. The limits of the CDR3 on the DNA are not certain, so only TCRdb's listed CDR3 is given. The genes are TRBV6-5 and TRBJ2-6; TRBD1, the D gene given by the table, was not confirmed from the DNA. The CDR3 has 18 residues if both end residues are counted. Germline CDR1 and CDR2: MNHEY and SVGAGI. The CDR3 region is CSRRSHYPGQSWAHVRTV.

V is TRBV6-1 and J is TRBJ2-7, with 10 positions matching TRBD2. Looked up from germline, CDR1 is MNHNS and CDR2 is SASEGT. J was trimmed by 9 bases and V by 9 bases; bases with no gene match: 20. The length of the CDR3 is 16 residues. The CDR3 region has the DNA TGTGCCAGATCACCCCTCGGGGCTAGCGGGAGAGACGGGCAGTACTTC. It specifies CARSPLGASGRDGQYF.

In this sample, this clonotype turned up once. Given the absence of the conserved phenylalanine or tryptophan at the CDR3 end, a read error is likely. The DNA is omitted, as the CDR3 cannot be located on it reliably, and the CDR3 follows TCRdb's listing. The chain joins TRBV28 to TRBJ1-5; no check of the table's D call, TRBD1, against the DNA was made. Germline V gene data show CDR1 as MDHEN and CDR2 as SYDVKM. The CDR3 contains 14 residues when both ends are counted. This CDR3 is CASRNRVGNKPQQG.

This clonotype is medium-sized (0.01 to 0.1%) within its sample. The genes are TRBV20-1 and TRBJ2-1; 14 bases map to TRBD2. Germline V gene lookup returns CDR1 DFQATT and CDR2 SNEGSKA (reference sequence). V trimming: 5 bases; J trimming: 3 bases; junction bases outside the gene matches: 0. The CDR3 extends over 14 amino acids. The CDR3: CSAGTSGGYNEQFF. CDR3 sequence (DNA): TGCAGTGCTGGGACTAGCGGGGGCTACAATGAGCAGTTCTTC.

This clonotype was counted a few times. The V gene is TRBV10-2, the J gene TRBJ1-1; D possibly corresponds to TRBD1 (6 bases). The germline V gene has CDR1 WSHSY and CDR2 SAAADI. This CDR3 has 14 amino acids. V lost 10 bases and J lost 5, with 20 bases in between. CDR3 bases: TGCGCCACTGGGGGGGCCCCCCTGAGGACTGAAGCTTTCTTT. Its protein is CATGGAPLRTEAFF.

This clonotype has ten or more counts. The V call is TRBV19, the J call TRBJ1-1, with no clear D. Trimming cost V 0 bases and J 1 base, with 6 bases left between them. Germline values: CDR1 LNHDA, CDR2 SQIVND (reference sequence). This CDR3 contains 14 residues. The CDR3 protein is CASSIDRGNTEAFF. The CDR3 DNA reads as TGTGCCAGTAGTATAGATCGTGGGAACACTGAAGCTTTCTTT.

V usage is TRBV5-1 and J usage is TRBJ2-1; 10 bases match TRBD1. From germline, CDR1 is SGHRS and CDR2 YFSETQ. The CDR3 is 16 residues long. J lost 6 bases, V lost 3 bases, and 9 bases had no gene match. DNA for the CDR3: TGCGCCAGCAGCTGGGGGACAGGGGATGTAAGCAATGAGCAGTTCTTC. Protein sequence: CASSWGTGDVSNEQFF.

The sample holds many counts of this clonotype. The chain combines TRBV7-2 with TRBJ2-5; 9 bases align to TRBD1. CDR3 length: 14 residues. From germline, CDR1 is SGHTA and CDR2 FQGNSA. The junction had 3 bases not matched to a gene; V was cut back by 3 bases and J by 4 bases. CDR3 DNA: TGTGCCAGCAGCTTGGGACAGGGATCAGAGACCCAGTACTTC. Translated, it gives CASSLGQGSETQYF.

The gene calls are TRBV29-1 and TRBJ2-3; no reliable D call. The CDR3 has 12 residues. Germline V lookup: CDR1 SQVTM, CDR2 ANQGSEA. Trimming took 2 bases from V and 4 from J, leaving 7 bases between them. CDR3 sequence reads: CSVEILADTQYF. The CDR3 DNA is TGCAGCGTTGAAATCCTTGCAGATACGCAGTATTTT.

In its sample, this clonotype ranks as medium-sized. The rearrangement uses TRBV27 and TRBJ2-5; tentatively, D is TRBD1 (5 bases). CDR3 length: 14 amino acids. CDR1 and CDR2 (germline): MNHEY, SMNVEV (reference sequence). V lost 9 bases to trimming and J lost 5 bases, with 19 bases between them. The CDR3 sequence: CARHRSHPWETQYF. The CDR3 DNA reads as TGTGCCAGACACAGGTCCCACCCTTGGGAGACCCAGTACTTC.

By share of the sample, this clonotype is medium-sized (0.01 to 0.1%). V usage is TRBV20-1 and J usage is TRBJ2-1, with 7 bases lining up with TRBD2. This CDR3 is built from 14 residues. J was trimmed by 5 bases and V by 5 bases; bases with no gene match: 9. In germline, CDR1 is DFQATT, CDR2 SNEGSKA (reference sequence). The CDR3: CSAPRRDYDNEQFF. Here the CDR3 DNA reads TGCAGTGCTCCACGCCGGGACTATGACAATGAGCAGTTCTTC.

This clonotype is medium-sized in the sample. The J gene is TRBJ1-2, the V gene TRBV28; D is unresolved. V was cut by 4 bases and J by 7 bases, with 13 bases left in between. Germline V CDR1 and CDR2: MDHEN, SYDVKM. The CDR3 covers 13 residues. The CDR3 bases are TGTGCCAGCAGTTATGTCGGGTTCTCTGGCTACACCTTC. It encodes CASSYVGFSGYTF.